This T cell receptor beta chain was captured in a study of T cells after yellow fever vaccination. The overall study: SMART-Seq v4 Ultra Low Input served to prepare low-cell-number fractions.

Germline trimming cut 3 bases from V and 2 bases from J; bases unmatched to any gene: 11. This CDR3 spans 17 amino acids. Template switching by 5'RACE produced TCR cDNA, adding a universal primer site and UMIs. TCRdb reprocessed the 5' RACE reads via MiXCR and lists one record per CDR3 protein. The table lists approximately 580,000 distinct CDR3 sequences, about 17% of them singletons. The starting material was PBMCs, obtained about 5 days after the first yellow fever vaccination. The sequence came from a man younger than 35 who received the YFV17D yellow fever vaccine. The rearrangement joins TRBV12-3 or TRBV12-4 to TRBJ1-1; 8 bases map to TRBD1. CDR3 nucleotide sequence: TGTGCCAGCAGTTTTATAAGGCGACAGGGGTTCAACACTGAAGCTTTCTTT. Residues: CASSFIRRQGFNTEAFF.